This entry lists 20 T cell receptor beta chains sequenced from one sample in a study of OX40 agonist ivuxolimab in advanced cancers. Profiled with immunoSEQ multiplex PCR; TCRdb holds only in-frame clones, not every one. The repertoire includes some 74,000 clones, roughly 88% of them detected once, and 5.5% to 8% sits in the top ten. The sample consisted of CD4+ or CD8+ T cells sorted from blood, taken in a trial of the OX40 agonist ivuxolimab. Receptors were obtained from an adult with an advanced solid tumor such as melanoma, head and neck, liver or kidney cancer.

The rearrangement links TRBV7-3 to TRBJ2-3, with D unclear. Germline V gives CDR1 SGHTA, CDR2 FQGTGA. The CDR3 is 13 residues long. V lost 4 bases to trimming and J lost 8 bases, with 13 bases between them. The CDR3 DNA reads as TGTGCCAGCAGCTCCACCTTTCTGGGTACGCAGTATTTT. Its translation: CASSSTFLGTQYF.

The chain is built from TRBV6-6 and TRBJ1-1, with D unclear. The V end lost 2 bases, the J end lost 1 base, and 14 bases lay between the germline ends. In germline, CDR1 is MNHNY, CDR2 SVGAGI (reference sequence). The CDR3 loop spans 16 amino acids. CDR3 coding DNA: TGTGCCAGCAGTTACGATCCCCGCGGAGCGAACACTGAAGCTTTCTTT. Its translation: CASSYDPRGANTEAFF.

The CDR3 is CASSIGGRHYEQYF. In DNA, the CDR3 is TGTGCCAGTAGTATAGGCGGGAGACACTACGAGCAGTACTTC. This chain uses TRBV19 with TRBJ2-7; TRBD2 aligns across 7 bases. The CDR3 length is 14 residues. V was pared by 1 base and J by 3 bases, with 3 bases of the junction left unmatched. Germline lookup yields CDR1 LNHDA and CDR2 SQIVND (reference sequence). The entire variable domain, with the rest obtained from reference TRBV19 and TRBJ2-7, is as follows: DGGITQSPKYLFRKEGQNVTLSCEQNLNHDAMYWYRQDPGQGLRLIYYSQIVNDFQKGDIAEGYSVSREKKESFPLTVTSAQKNPTAFYLCASSIGGRHYEQYFGPGTRLTVT.

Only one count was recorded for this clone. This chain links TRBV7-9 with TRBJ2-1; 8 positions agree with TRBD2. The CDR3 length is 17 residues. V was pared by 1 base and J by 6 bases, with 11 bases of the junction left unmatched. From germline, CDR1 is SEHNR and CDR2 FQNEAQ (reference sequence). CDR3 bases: TGTGCCAGCAGCTTAGTTAGACTAGCGTCGCGTATCAATGAGCAGTTCTTC. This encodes CASSLVRLASRINEQFF.

The CDR3 bases are TGTGCCAGCAGCTTGGGGCTGACTGGAAACACCATATATTTT. Translating it yields CASSLGLTGNTIYF. J is TRBJ1-3 and V is TRBV5-4; D not resolved. V lost 0 bases, J lost 2 bases, and 6 bases lay in between. CDR1 and CDR2 from the germline V gene are SGHNT and YYREEE (reference sequence). The CDR3 runs 14 residues.

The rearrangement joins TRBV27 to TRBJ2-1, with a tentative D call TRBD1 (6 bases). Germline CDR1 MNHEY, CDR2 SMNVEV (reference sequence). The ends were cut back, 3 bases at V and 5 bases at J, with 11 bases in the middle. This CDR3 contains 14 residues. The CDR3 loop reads CASSFRDTNNEQFF. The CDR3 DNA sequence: TGTGCCAGCAGTTTCCGGGACACGAACAATGAGCAGTTCTTC.

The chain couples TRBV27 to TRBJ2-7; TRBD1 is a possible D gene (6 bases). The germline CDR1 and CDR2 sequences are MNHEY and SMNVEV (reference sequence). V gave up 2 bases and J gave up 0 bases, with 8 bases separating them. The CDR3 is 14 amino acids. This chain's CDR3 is CASSLRQDSYEQYF. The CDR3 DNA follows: TGTGCCAGCAGTTTACGACAGGACTCCTACGAGCAGTACTTC.

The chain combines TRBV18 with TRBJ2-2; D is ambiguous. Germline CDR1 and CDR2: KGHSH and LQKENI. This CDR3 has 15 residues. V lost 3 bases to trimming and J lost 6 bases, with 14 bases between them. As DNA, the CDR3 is TGTGCCAGCTCACCCGCCAGTCCCTCCCCCGGGGAGCTGTTTTTT. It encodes CASSPASPSPGELFF.

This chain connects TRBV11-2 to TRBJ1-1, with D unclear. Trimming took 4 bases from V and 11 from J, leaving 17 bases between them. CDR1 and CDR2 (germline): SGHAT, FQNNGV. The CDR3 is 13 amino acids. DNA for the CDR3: TGTGCCAGCAGCTCCAGCGTCCCCTTTGGGGCTTTCTTT. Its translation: CASSSSVPFGAFF. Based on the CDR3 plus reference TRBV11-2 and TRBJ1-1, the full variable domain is EAGVAQSPRYKIIEKRQSVAFWCNPISGHATLYWYQQILGQGPKLLIQFQNNGVVDDSQLPKDRFSAERLKGVDSTLKIQPAKLEDSAVYLCASSSSVPFGAFFGQGTRLTVV.

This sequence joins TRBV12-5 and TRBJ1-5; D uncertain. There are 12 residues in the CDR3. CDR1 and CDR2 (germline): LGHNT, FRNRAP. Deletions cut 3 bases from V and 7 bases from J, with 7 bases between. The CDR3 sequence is CASGLIRQPQHF. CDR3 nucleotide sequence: TGTGCTAGTGGTTTAATAAGGCAGCCCCAGCATTTT. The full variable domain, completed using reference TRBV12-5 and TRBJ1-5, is DARVTQTPRHKVTEMGQEVTMRCQPILGHNTVFWYRQTMMQGLELLAYFRNRAPLDDSGMPKDRFSAEMPDATLATLKIQPSEPRDSAVYFCASGLIRQPQHFGDGTRLSIL.

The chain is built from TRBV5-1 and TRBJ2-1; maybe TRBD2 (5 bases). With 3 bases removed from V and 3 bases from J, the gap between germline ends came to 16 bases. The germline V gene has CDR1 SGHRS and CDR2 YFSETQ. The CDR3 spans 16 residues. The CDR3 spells CASSSTLMSGYNEQFF. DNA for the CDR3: TGCGCCAGCAGCTCCACCCTTATGAGCGGCTACAATGAGCAGTTCTTC. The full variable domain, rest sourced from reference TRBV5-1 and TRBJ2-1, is KAGVTQTPRYLIKTRGQQVTLSCSPISGHRSVSWYQQTPGQGLQFLFEYFSETQRNKGNFPGRFSGRQFSNSRSEMNVSTLELGDSALYLCASSSTLMSGYNEQFFGPGTRLTVL.

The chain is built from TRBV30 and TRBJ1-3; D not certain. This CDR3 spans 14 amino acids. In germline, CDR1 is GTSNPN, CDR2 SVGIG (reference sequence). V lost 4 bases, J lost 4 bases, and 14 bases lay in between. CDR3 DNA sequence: TGTGCCTGGACGCCTCGGCGGGTAGGAAACACCATATATTTT. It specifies CAWTPRRVGNTIYF. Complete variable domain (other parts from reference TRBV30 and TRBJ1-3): SQTIHQWPATLVQPVGSPLSLECTVEGTSNPNLYWYRQAAGRGLQLLFYSVGIGQISSEVPQNLSASRPQDRQFILSSKKLLLSDSGFYLCAWTPRRVGNTIYFGEGSWLTVV.

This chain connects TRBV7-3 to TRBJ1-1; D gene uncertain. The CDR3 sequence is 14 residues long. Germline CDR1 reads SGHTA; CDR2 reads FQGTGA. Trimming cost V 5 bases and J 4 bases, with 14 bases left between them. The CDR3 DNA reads TGTGCCAGCAGCCCCCGGGAGGGCGGCACTGAAGCTTTCTTT. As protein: CASSPREGGTEAFF. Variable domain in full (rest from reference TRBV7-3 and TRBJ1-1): GAGVSQTPSNKVTEKGKYVELRCDPISGHTALYWYRQSLGQGPEFLIYFQGTGAADDSGLPNDRFFAVRPEGSVSTLKIQRTERGDSAVYLCASSPREGGTEAFFGQGTRLTVV.

CDR3 nucleotides: TGTGCCAGCTCACCCCCCCAACCCTCGAACACTGAAGCTTTCTTT. The encoded protein is CASSPPQPSNTEAFF. J is TRBJ1-1 and V is TRBV18; D remains ambiguous. The CDR3 totals 15 residues. From germline, CDR1 is KGHSH and CDR2 LQKENI. Trimming stripped 3 bases from V and 1 base from J, with 12 bases between.

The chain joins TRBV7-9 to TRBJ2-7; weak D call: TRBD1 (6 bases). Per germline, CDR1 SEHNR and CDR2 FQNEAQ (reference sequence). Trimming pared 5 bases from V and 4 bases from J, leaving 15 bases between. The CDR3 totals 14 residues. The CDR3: CASSIGGTVYEQYF. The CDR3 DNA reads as TGTGCCAGCAGCATAGGGGGTACAGTTTACGAGCAGTACTTC. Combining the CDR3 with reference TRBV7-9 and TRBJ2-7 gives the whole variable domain DTGVSQNPRHKITKRGQNVTFRCDPISEHNRLYWYRQTLGQGPEFLTYFQNEAQLEKSRLLSDRFSAERPKGSFSTLEIQRTEQGDSAMYLCASSIGGTVYEQYFGPGTRLTVT.

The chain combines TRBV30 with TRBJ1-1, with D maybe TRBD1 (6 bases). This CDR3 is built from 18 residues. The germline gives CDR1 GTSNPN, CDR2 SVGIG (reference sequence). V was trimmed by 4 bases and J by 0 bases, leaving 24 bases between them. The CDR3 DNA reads TGTGCCTGGAACATCCACCACCAAAGACAGGATTTGAACACTGAAGCTTTCTTT. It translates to CAWNIHHQRQDLNTEAFF.

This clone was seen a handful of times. Written as DNA, the CDR3 is TGTGCCAGCTCACCACCTAAAGCGAACACCGGGGAGCTGTTTTTT. It encodes CASSPPKANTGELFF. The J gene is TRBJ2-2, the V gene TRBV18; no definite D call. Germline V gives CDR1 KGHSH, CDR2 LQKENI. CDR3 length: 15 amino acids. Trimming pared 0 bases from V and 0 bases from J, leaving 5 bases between.

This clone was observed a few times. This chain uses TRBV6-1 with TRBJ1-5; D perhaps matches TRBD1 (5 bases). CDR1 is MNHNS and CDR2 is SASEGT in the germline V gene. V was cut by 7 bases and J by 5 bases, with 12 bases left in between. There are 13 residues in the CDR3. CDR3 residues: CASNGRVDQPQHF. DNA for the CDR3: TGTGCCAGCAACGGCAGGGTGGATCAGCCCCAGCATTTT.

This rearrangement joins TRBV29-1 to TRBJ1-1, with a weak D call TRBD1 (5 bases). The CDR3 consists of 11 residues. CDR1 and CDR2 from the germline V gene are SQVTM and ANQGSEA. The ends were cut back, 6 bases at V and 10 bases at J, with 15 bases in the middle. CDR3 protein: CSVPVGGVAFF. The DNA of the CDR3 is TGCAGCGTACCCGTCGGGGGAGTAGCTTTCTTT.

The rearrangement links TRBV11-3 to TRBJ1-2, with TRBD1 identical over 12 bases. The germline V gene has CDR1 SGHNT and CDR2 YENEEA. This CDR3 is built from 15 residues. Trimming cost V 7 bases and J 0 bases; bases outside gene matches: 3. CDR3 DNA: TGTGCCAGCAAGGGACAGGGGGCTTCTAACTATGGCTACACCTTC. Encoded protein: CASKGQGASNYGYTF. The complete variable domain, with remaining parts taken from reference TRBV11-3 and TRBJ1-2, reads EAGVVQSPRYKIIEKKQPVAFWCNPISGHNTLYWYLQNLGQGPELLIRYENEEAVDDSQLPKDRFSAERLKGVDSTLKIQPAELGDSAVYLCASKGQGASNYGYTFGSGTRLTVV.